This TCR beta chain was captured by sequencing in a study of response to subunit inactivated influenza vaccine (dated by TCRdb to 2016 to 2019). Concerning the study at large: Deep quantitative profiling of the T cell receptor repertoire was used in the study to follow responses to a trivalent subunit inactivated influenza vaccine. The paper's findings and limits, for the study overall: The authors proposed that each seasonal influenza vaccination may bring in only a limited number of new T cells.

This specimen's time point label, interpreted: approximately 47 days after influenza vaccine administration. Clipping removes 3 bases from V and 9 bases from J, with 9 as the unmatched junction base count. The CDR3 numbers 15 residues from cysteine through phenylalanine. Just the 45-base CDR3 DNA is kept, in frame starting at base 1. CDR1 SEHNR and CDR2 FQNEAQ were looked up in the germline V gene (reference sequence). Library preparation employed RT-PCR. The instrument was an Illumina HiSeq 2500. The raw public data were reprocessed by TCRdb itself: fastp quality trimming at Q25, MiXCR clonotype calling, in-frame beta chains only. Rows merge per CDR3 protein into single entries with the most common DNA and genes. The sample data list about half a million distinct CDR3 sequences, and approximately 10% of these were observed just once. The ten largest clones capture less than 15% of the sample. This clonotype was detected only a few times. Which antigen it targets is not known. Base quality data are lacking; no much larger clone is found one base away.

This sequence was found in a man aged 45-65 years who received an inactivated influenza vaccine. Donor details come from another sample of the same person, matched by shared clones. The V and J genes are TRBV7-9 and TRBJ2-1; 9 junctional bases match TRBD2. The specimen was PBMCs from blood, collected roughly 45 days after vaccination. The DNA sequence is TGTGCCAGCAGCTTTCGGGGACTAGCTCACCCTGAGCAGTTCTTC. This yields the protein CASSFRGLAHPEQFF.